This TCR beta chain originates from a study of cytomegalovirus exposure and HLA in healthy donors. Study-wide results and limits: Earlier analysis found most TCR beta V segments productive about 87% or about 30% of the time. A missense DCLRE1C variant was associated with V- and J-gene trimming of TCR beta chains in a later analysis, and an independent cohort replicated the association. Sequencing likely generated an artifact that appeared as a cluster of highly shared sequence variants. Reported results showed that the classifier diagnosed cytomegalovirus status with high specificity and sensitivity.

Of note for this clone: The target antigen is unknown.

Primers included in the PCR were 60 Vbeta and 13 Jbeta primers. Assay: immunoSEQ multiplex PCR; the TCRdb copy retains only in-frame clones and omits some. This table holds more than 95,000 clones, around 80% found once. This sequence originates from a woman aged 55-69 years in good health and CMV-seropositive. The specimen was PBMCs.

The CDR3 DNA reads TGCGCCAGCAGCTACCCCCCCATCCAGGGGGAGCAGTTCTTC. Translating gives CASSYPPIQGEQFF. The chain has TRBV4-1 and TRBJ2-1; a weak D match, TRBD1 (6 bases). V was clipped by 5 bases and J by 10 bases, with 18 bases between them. This CDR3 has 14 amino acids. Germline V gene lookup returns CDR1 MGHRA and CDR2 YSYEKL.